The source of this TCR beta chain is a study of T-cell memory formation after mild COVID-19. TCRdb recomputed calls from the 5' RACE reads with MiXCR, one row per CDR3 protein. This table holds a few hundred thousand distinct CDR3 sequences, around 17% found once. Details on this clonotype: What it recognizes is unknown.

Findings of the study overall: Some responding clones appeared in pre-infection memory, suggesting cross-reactive memory joined.

The CDR3 runs to 16 residues. Germline lookup yields CDR1 ENHRY and CDR2 SYGVKD. V was shortened by 0 bases and J by 3 bases, with 14 bases between the two germline ends. Sequencing was carried out using PBMCs or a T cell subset sorted from them (not recorded which). This clonotype was obtained from a man between 18 and 29 years old who had mild COVID-19 (a few samples of this study predate the infection). Cell type and time point are not known. This sequence joins TRBV10-3 and TRBJ1-2; TRBD1 might be the D (6 bases). The CDR3, as DNA: TGTGCCATCAGTGAGTCAACAGGGTCAGATCACTATGGCTACACCTTC. The encoded protein is CAISESTGSDHYGYTF.